One sample yielded the 23 T cell receptor beta chains listed below, sequenced in a study of OX40 agonist ivuxolimab in advanced cancers. The data were produced by immunoSEQ multiplex PCR, yet TCRdb's version contains in-frame clones alone and is incomplete. The profile shows approximately 68,000 clones, less than 90% of them singletons. The sample in question was CD4+ or CD8+ T cells sorted from blood, obtained in a trial of the OX40 agonist ivuxolimab. All receptors come from an adult with an advanced solid tumor such as melanoma, head and neck, liver or kidney cancer.

The chain links TRBV19 to TRBJ1-2, with D hard to call. The V and J ends lost 4 bases and 2 bases respectively, with 8 bases between them. CDR1 and CDR2 from the germline V gene are LNHDA and SQIVND (reference sequence). This CDR3 region has 13 residues. The CDR3 spells CASSNVLNYGYTF. CDR3 bases: TGTGCCAGTAGTAACGTCCTAAACTATGGCTACACCTTC.

This clone was counted a single time. The CDR3 sequence: CASTRRTTMYYNEQFF. The DNA of the CDR3 is TGTGCCAGCACCCGGCGAACTACTATGTACTACAATGAGCAGTTCTTC. This chain connects TRBV2 to TRBJ2-1, with no clear D. CDR3 length: 16 residues. Germline V gene data show CDR1 as SNHLY and CDR2 as FYNNEI. The V gene lost 7 bases and the J gene lost 3 bases, with 19 bases spanning the gap.

This clone was seen a few times. The J gene is TRBJ2-1, the V gene TRBV4-3; D is ambiguous. The ends were cut back, 0 bases at V and 13 bases at J, with 16 bases in the middle. The CDR3 contains 14 residues. Germline V CDR1 and CDR2: LGHNA, YSLEER. In nucleotides, the CDR3 is TGCGCCAGCAGCCAAGATCATATCGAGGATTCACAGTTCTTC. It translates to CASSQDHIEDSQFF.

The chain carries TRBV11-2 and TRBJ1-2; TRBD1 aligns across 12 bases. Germline values: CDR1 SGHAT, CDR2 FQNNGV. The CDR3 consists of 14 residues. V shed 7 bases and J 8 bases; nucleotides not matched to a gene: 8. CDR3 in DNA: TGTGCCAGCACCCTATGGGACAGGGGGCAAGGCTACACCTTC. This encodes CASTLWDRGQGYTF. Full variable domain (remainder filled in from reference TRBV11-2 and TRBJ1-2): EAGVAQSPRYKIIEKRQSVAFWCNPISGHATLYWYQQILGQGPKLLIQFQNNGVVDDSQLPKDRFSAERLKGVDSTLKIQPAKLEDSAVYLCASTLWDRGQGYTFGSGTRLTVV.

The chain uses TRBV18 and TRBJ2-1; 9 positions match TRBD2. This CDR3 has 15 amino acids. With 3 bases clipped from V and 7 bases from J, the junction kept 7 bases outside the gene matches. CDR1 is KGHSH, CDR2 LQKENI, per germline. The CDR3 DNA reads TGTGCCAGCTCACCTGGACTAGCGTCTGGAAATGAGCAGTTCTTC. Translation gives CASSPGLASGNEQFF.

CDR3 in amino acids: CASSSGTVITEAFF. CDR3 sequence (DNA): TGTGCCAGCAGTTCCGGGACAGTGATCACTGAAGCTTTCTTT. V is TRBV6-5 and J is TRBJ1-1, with 7 bases fitting TRBD1. The CDR3 has 14 residues. Germline CDR1 reads MNHEY; CDR2 reads SVGAGI. V gave up 4 bases and J gave up 4 bases; unmatched junction bases: 6.

The chain is built from TRBV29-1 and TRBJ2-2; D perhaps matches TRBD1 (6 bases). The V end was cut by 6 bases, the J end by 1 base, with 12 bases between. The CDR3 totals 14 residues. The germline CDR1 and CDR2 sequences are SQVTM and ANQGSEA. The CDR3 DNA sequence: TGCAGCGTGTCGACAGGAGGGAACACCGGGGAGCTGTTTTTT. It specifies CSVSTGGNTGELFF.

The table lists this clone with a count of one. The CDR3 sequence is CAWSVLQRSQGNTIYF. Written as DNA, the CDR3 is TGTGCCTGGAGTGTACTTCAGCGAAGCCAGGGAAACACCATATATTTT. V gene TRBV30 combines with J gene TRBJ1-3; D is unclear. The CDR3 consists of 16 residues. Germline-derived CDR1 and CDR2 are GTSNPN and SVGIG (reference sequence). Trimming left V 0 bases short and J 4 bases short, with 16 bases between.

The chain joins TRBV9 to TRBJ2-1, with D perhaps being TRBD1 or TRBD2 (5 bases each). Trimming removed 4 bases from V and 1 base from J, with 12 bases in between. The CDR3 has 15 amino acids. The germline CDR1 and CDR2 sequences are SGDLS and YYNGEE. Here the CDR3 reads CASSLGDPSYNEQFF. The CDR3 coding sequence is TGTGCCAGCAGCTTAGGGGACCCTTCCTACAATGAGCAGTTCTTC.

The chain carries TRBV7-2 and TRBJ2-7; D remains unclear. Per germline, CDR1 SGHTA and CDR2 FQGNSA. The CDR3 runs 15 residues. Between the trimmed V and J ends, which lost 1 base and 0 bases, there was a span of 10 bases. The CDR3 region has the DNA TGTGCCAGCAGCTTAGTCCAGTCAGACTCCTACGAGCAGTACTTC. It encodes CASSLVQSDSYEQYF.

The chain links TRBV6-5 to TRBJ1-2; 11 bases agree with TRBD1. The CDR3 length is 15 residues. The V segment lost 5 bases and the J segment 4 bases; nucleotides outside the gene matches: 6. Germline assignment: CDR1 MNHEY and CDR2 SVGAGI. The CDR3 sequence: CASSGPGQGGYGYTF. In DNA form, the CDR3 reads TGTGCCAGCAGTGGTCCGGGACAGGGGGGCTATGGCTACACCTTC.

This CDR3 is CASRFSGGSSYEQYF. The CDR3 nucleotides are TGTGCCAGCAGGTTCTCCGGTGGGAGCTCCTACGAGCAGTACTTC. The J gene is TRBJ2-7, the V gene TRBV7-2, with D possibly matching TRBD2 (5 bases). Trimming pared 6 bases from V and 0 bases from J, leaving 15 bases between. Germline CDR1 and CDR2: SGHTA and FQGNSA. The CDR3 has 15 amino acids.

The rearrangement links TRBV28 to TRBJ2-7, with 9 positions matching TRBD2. J lost 0 bases, V lost 5 bases, and 8 bases had no gene match. This CDR3 has 16 amino acids. Germline V gene sequence: CDR1 MDHEN, CDR2 SYDVKM. CDR3 sequence: CASSIGLAWSSYEQYF. CDR3 in DNA: TGTGCCAGCAGTATAGGACTAGCGTGGAGCTCCTACGAGCAGTACTTC.

This sequence joins TRBV4-3 and TRBJ1-1; D uncertain. The V end was cut by 0 bases, the J end by 2 bases, with 10 bases between. In germline, CDR1 is LGHNA, CDR2 YSLEER. This CDR3 has 15 residues. CDR3 sequence reads: CASSQEPELNTEAFF. The CDR3 DNA follows: TGCGCCAGCAGCCAAGAACCGGAGTTAAACACTGAAGCTTTCTTT.

V is TRBV5-4 and J is TRBJ1-1; 7 bases fit TRBD1. Germline CDR1 reads SGHNT; CDR2 reads YYREEE (reference sequence). The CDR3 length is 14 residues. V trimming: 0 bases; J trimming: 1 base; junction bases outside the gene matches: 0. Here the CDR3 reads CASSLDRGNTEAFF. In DNA, the CDR3 is TGTGCCAGCAGCTTGGACAGGGGGAACACTGAAGCTTTCTTT.

J is TRBJ2-1 and V is TRBV21-1. TRBV21-1 is marked as a pseudogene. The CDR3 loop spans 16 amino acids. For the CDR3, the DNA is TGTGCCAGCACCCCTGCCGGGACCCACACCTACAATGAGCAGTTCTTC. This translates into CASTPAGTHTYNEQFF.

The chain carries TRBV4-2 and TRBJ2-3, with D unresolved. The V end lost 1 base, the J end lost 2 bases, and 10 bases lay between the germline ends. Germline CDR1 is LGHNA and CDR2 is YNFKEQ. This CDR3 is 15 amino acids long. The CDR3 DNA follows: TGTGCCAGCAGCCAAGTTTGGTCCCCCACAGATACGCAGTATTTT. Translated, it gives CASSQVWSPTDTQYF.

The count of this clone is one. This chain joins TRBV30 and TRBJ1-5, with D possibly being TRBD1 (5 bases). V lost 4 bases and J 4 bases, leaving 17 bases between the germline ends. This CDR3 has 15 residues. Germline-derived CDR1 and CDR2 are GTSNPN and SVGIG (reference sequence). Here the CDR3 reads CAWTPRDYLNQPQHF. The CDR3 DNA is TGTGCCTGGACCCCGAGGGACTATCTAAATCAGCCCCAGCATTTT. The full variable domain, completed using reference TRBV30 and TRBJ1-5, is SQTIHQWPATLVQPVGSPLSLECTVEGTSNPNLYWYRQAAGRGLQLLFYSVGIGQISSEVPQNLSASRPQDRQFILSSKKLLLSDSGFYLCAWTPRDYLNQPQHFGDGTRLSIL.

The chain joins TRBV4-3 to TRBJ2-2; D is perhaps TRBD1 or TRBD2 (5 bases each). The ends were cut back, 2 bases at V and 5 bases at J, with 15 bases in the middle. This CDR3 region has 16 residues. CDR1 LGHNA and CDR2 YSLEER come from the germline V gene. The CDR3 protein is CASSQTRRTKTGELFF. The CDR3, as DNA: TGCGCCAGCAGCCAAACTAGAAGGACAAAAACCGGGGAGCTGTTTTTT.

The chain combines TRBV19 with TRBJ1-1; TRBD1 might be the D (6 bases). Trimming stripped 0 bases from V and 1 base from J, with 15 bases between. The V gene's germline CDR1 is LNHDA and CDR2 SQIVND (reference sequence). This CDR3 is 17 amino acids long. CDR3 sequence reads: CASSIDSLTRGNTEAFF. The CDR3 bases are TGTGCCAGTAGTATAGACTCTTTGACCAGGGGGAACACTGAAGCTTTCTTT.

V usage is TRBV2 and J usage is TRBJ2-5; D remains ambiguous. Per germline, CDR1 SNHLY and CDR2 FYNNEI. Trimming stripped 0 bases from V and 5 bases from J, with 4 bases between. CDR3 length: 12 residues. This CDR3 reads CASSEARETQYF. CDR3 coding DNA: TGTGCCAGCAGTGAAGCGCGGGAGACCCAGTACTTC.

CDR3 in amino acids: CASSEMSAPRGAFF. CDR3 coding DNA: TGTGCCAGCAGTGAAATGTCGGCACCACGGGGAGCTTTCTTT. The chain recombines TRBV6-1 with TRBJ1-1; D remains unclear. The CDR3 is 14 amino acids. The germline V and J ends were trimmed by 2 bases and 10 bases, with 17 bases remaining between them. CDR1 and CDR2 (germline): MNHNS, SASEGT.

V and J are TRBV7-9 and TRBJ2-7; D not certain. The CDR3 covers 16 residues. Trimming removed 5 bases from V and 0 bases from J, with 17 bases in between. Germline V gene lookup returns CDR1 SEHNR and CDR2 FQNEAQ (reference sequence). This chain's CDR3 is CASSQARAVSSYEQYF. The CDR3 nucleotides are TGTGCCAGCAGCCAGGCAAGGGCGGTTAGCTCCTACGAGCAGTACTTC.